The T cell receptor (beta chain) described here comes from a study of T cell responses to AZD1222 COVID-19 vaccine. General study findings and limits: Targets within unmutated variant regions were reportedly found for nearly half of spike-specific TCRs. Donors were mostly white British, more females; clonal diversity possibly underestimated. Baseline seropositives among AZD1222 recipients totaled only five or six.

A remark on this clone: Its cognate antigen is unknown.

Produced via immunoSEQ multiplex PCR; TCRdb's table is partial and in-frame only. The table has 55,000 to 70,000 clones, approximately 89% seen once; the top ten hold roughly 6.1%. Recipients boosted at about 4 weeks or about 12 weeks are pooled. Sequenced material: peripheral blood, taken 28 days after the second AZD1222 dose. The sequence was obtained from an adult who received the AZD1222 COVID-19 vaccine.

CDR3 bases: TGTGCCACCTCGGAGCGGGACAGGGGCAATTCACCCCTCCACTTT. The encoded protein is CATSERDRGNSPLHF. V usage is TRBV7-3 and J usage is TRBJ1-6; the match to TRBD1 covers 10 bases. Germline values: CDR1 SGHTA, CDR2 FQGTGA. The CDR3 totals 15 residues. The V gene end was trimmed by 10 bases and the J gene end by 7 bases; junction bases not matched to a gene: 10.